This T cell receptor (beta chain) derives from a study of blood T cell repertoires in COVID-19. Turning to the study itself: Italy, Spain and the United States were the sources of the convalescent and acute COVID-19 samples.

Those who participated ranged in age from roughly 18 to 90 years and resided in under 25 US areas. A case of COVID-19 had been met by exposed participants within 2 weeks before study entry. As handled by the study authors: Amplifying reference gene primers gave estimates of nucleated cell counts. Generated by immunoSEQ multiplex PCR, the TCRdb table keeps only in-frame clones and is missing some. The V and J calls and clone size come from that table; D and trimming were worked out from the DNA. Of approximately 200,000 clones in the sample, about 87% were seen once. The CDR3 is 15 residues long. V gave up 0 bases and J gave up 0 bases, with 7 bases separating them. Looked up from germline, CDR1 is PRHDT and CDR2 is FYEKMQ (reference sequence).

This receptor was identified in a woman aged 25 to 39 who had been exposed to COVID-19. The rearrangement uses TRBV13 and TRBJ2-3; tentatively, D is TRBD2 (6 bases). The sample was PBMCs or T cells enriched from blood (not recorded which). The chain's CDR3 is CASSLGGTSTDTQYF. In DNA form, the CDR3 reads TGTGCCAGCAGCTTAGGGGGGACTAGCACAGATACGCAGTATTTT.